The 14 T cell receptor beta chains below were found in one sample sequenced in a study of lymphopenia after photon versus proton radiotherapy. Clones were sequenced by immunoSEQ multiplex PCR, and TCRdb holds only the in-frame ones, with some missing. The table includes 25,000 to 30,000 clones, around nine tenths detected once. The sample was peripheral blood, taken from a patient treated with proton-based radiotherapy. The receptors derive from a woman aged 55-75 years with cholangiocarcinoma. Some clones in this sample may be carry-over from other donors' samples.

The genes are TRBV18 and TRBJ1-1, with unresolved D. V lost 2 bases, J lost 4 bases, and 8 bases lay in between. CDR1 and CDR2 from the germline V gene are KGHSH and LQKENI. The CDR3 covers 13 residues. CDR3 nucleotides: TGTGCCAGCTCACCAGGACTGGGCACTGAAGCTTTCTTT. Amino acids: CASSPGLGTEAFF. Full variable domain (outside the CDR3, taken from reference TRBV18 and TRBJ1-1): NAGVMQNPRHLVRRRGQEARLRCSPMKGHSHVYWYRQLPEEGLKFMVYLQKENIIDESGMPKERFSAEFPKEGPSILRIQQVVRGDSAAYFCASSPGLGTEAFFGQGTRLTVV.

This rearrangement joins TRBV7-9 to TRBJ2-7, with D unclear. CDR1 and CDR2 (germline): SEHNR, FQNEAQ (reference sequence). This CDR3 comprises 14 residues. Trimming removed 5 bases at V and 4 bases at J, with 15 bases between. The CDR3 DNA reads as TGTGCCAGCAGCCGCGAGCGTGGGGTTTACGAGCAGTACTTC. As protein: CASSRERGVYEQYF.

The chain is built from TRBV6-1 and TRBJ1-2, with 9 bases that match TRBD1. V was pared by 2 bases and J by 5 bases, with 6 bases of the junction left unmatched. CDR3 length: 15 residues. The germline V gene encodes CDR1 MNHNS and CDR2 SASEGT. The CDR3 DNA is TGTGCCAGCAGTGAATTTACGGGGACAGGGTATGGCTACACCTTC. It is translated as CASSEFTGTGYGYTF.

This chain links TRBV7-9 with TRBJ1-1, with a tentative D call TRBD1 (5 bases). Trimming took off 2 bases at V and 2 bases at J, with 9 bases between the two ends. The germline gives CDR1 SEHNR, CDR2 FQNEAQ (reference sequence). The CDR3 totals 14 residues. CDR3 amino acids: CASSLTTVNTEAFF. The CDR3 DNA sequence: TGTGCCAGCAGCTTAACGACAGTTAACACTGAAGCTTTCTTT.

The chain has TRBV5-6 and TRBJ1-6; tentative D call: TRBD1 (6 bases). Germline CDR1 is SGHDT and CDR2 is YYEEEE. The V end was cut by 2 bases, the J end by 0 bases, with 15 bases between. The CDR3 runs to 18 residues. The CDR3 DNA follows: TGTGCCAGCAGCTTAGTAAGGGGGGCTAGCTCCTATAATTCACCCCTCCACTTT. Its protein is CASSLVRGASSYNSPLHF. Full variable domain (remainder filled in from reference TRBV5-6 and TRBJ1-6): DAGVTQSPTHLIKTRGQQVTLRCSPKSGHDTVSWYQQALGQGPQFIFQYYEEEERQRGNFPDRFSGHQFPNYSSELNVNALLLGDSALYLCASSLVRGASSYNSPLHFGNGTRLTVT.

This clone was counted a few times. The gene calls are TRBV19 and TRBJ1-3; weak D call: TRBD1 (5 bases). Trimming stripped 11 bases from V and 0 bases from J, with 11 bases between. The CDR3 runs 13 residues. In germline, CDR1 is LNHDA, CDR2 SQIVND (reference sequence). The CDR3 DNA follows: TGTGCCGTACGACAGAACTCTGGAAACACCATATATTTT. Translated: CAVRQNSGNTIYF.

The V gene is TRBV6-6, the J gene TRBJ2-1, with 12 bases matching TRBD2. V lost 6 bases and J lost 7; bases outside the gene matches: 7. CDR3 length: 15 residues. Germline V gene lookup returns CDR1 MNHNY and CDR2 SVGAGI (reference sequence). CDR3 loop: CASRASGGAGNEQFF. The CDR3 coding sequence is TGTGCCAGCAGGGCTAGCGGGGGGGCGGGTAATGAGCAGTTCTTC.

The rearrangement joins TRBV5-5 to TRBJ1-2; D is possibly TRBD1 (5 bases). CDR3 length: 14 residues. Per germline, CDR1 SGHKS and CDR2 YYEKEE (reference sequence). V dropped 1 base and J dropped 0 bases, with 7 bases sitting between them. The CDR3 region has the DNA TGTGCCAGCAGCTTGTGGACAACTAACTATGGCTACACCTTC. Its translation is CASSLWTTNYGYTF.

This clone was found once. The chain joins TRBV18 to TRBJ2-5; a weak D match, TRBD1 (5 bases). The V end was cut by 6 bases, the J end by 1 base, with 12 bases between. CDR3 size: 14 residues. Germline V gene data show CDR1 as KGHSH and CDR2 as LQKENI. The CDR3 here is CASSLQGAQETQYF. The CDR3 DNA is TGTGCCAGCTCCCTGCAAGGGGCCCAAGAGACCCAGTACTTC.

The V and J genes are TRBV4-1 and TRBJ2-4; the match to TRBD1 covers 9 bases. CDR1 is MGHRA, CDR2 YSYEKL, per germline. Trimming cost V 11 bases and J 4 bases; bases outside gene matches: 12. This CDR3 is 15 amino acids long. CDR3 DNA sequence: TGCGCCGCCTCCTCACCGGGACAGGGAAAAAACATTCAGTACTTC. Amino acids: CAASSPGQGKNIQYF.

V gene TRBV7-9 combines with J gene TRBJ2-1, with a possible D match to TRBD1 (5 bases). In germline, CDR1 is SEHNR, CDR2 FQNEAQ (reference sequence). This CDR3 has 14 amino acids. Between the trimmed V and J ends, which lost 2 bases and 9 bases, there was a span of 14 bases. CDR3 DNA: TGTGCCAGCAGCTTATCGCACAGGTCCGGTGAGCAGTTCTTC. Protein product: CASSLSHRSGEQFF.

This chain links TRBV27 with TRBJ2-1, with TRBD1 matching over 9 bases. Germline CDR1 reads MNHEY; CDR2 reads SMNVEV (reference sequence). The CDR3 sequence is 13 residues long. J was trimmed by 15 bases and V by 4 bases; bases with no gene match: 10. CDR3: CASSYSRDRVVFF. CDR3 sequence (DNA): TGTGCCAGCAGTTATTCCCGGGACAGGGTGGTGTTCTTC.

This chain links TRBV27 with TRBJ2-1; the D is unclear. V shed 4 bases and J shed 0 bases, with 7 bases lying between them. Germline CDR1 and CDR2: MNHEY and SMNVEV (reference sequence). The CDR3 is 14 residues long. For the CDR3, the DNA is TGTGCCAGCAGTTCGGTGAGCTCCTACAATGAGCAGTTCTTC. This sequence encodes CASSSVSSYNEQFF.

V usage is TRBV25-1 and J usage is TRBJ1-1; TRBD1 matches 11 bases. V was clipped by 7 bases and J by 4 bases; unmatched bases: 2. The CDR3 loop spans 13 amino acids. Germline CDR1 is MGHDK and CDR2 is SYGVNS. The CDR3 sequence: CASKDRGLTEAFF. In nucleotides, the CDR3 is TGTGCCAGCAAGGACAGGGGGCTCACTGAAGCTTTCTTT.